Below are 10 T cell receptor beta chains sequenced from a single sample in a study of T cell responses to AZD1222 COVID-19 vaccine. Generated by immunoSEQ multiplex PCR, the TCRdb table keeps only in-frame clones and is missing some. The table shows 90,000 to 130,000 clones, with around 90% occurring only once. Sequences were derived from peripheral blood, sampled on day 0 of MenACWY control vaccination. The source of these receptors is an adult in good health.

In this sample, this clone turned up a few times. J is TRBJ1-4 and V is TRBV2; D is unresolved. Germline CDR1 reads SNHLY; CDR2 reads FYNNEI. Trimming pared 6 bases from V and 0 bases from J, leaving 8 bases between. The CDR3 sequence is 14 residues long. The DNA of the CDR3 is TGTGCCAGCAGCGGGCCTGCAACTAATGAAAAACTGTTTTTT. Amino acid sequence: CASSGPATNEKLFF.

This CDR3 reads CASSPPGGQGSNQPQHF. CDR3 in DNA: TGTGCCAGCTCACCACCGGGGGGACAGGGTAGCAATCAGCCCCAGCATTTT. This chain joins TRBV18 and TRBJ1-5; 9 nucleotides align to TRBD1. This CDR3 is built from 17 residues. The trim removed 0 bases at V and 0 bases at J, leaving 3 bases unmatched. CDR1 KGHSH and CDR2 LQKENI come from the germline V gene.

This clone appeared a few times. Written as DNA, the CDR3 is TGTGCCAGCAGTATGGGACAGGGAAGTATCTACGAGCAGTACTTC. Translated: CASSMGQGSIYEQYF. J is TRBJ2-7 and V is TRBV2; 9 nucleotides line up with TRBD1. Trimming took 5 bases from V and 3 from J; bases not matched to a gene: 8. Germline V gene sequence: CDR1 SNHLY, CDR2 FYNNEI. This CDR3 contains 15 residues.

The J gene is TRBJ2-1, the V gene TRBV4-1, with 10 bases matching TRBD2. The trim removed 6 bases at V and 9 bases at J, leaving 11 bases unmatched. Germline CDR1 and CDR2: MGHRA and YSYEKL. CDR3 size: 15 residues. This CDR3 is CASRQSGGASGEQFF. The CDR3 DNA sequence: TGCGCCAGCAGACAAAGCGGGGGGGCCTCCGGTGAGCAGTTCTTC.

The rearrangement uses TRBV7-9 and TRBJ1-2; weak D call: TRBD1 (5 bases). V lost 2 bases and J 4 bases, leaving 14 bases between the germline ends. The CDR3 is 15 amino acids. Per germline, CDR1 SEHNR and CDR2 FQNEAQ (reference sequence). The CDR3 DNA reads TGTGCCAGCAGCTTACTTGCCGCAGGGTTCTATGGCTACACCTTC. Protein product: CASSLLAAGFYGYTF.

The V and J genes are TRBV10-3 and TRBJ2-7; 8 bases align to TRBD1. The V gene's germline CDR1 is ENHRY and CDR2 SYGVKD. The V and J ends lost 0 bases and 4 bases, in that order; junction bases with no gene match: 5. The CDR3 consists of 15 residues. In DNA form, the CDR3 reads TGTGCCATCAGTGAGTCCCAAGGACAGGGATACGAGCAGTACTTC. This gives the protein CAISESQGQGYEQYF.

The rearrangement links TRBV28 to TRBJ2-7, with D possibly being TRBD2 (5 bases). Germline assignment: CDR1 MDHEN and CDR2 SYDVKM. The CDR3 length is 10 residues. The ends were cut back, 11 bases at V and 2 bases at J, with 7 bases in the middle. Here the CDR3 reads CASGAYEQYF. CDR3 coding DNA: TGTGCCTCCGGGGCCTACGAGCAGTACTTC.

Note on this clone: This CDR3 is also generated by other DNA sequences in the sample. The chain couples TRBV27 to TRBJ1-3, with 9 bases lining up with TRBD1. This CDR3 comprises 15 residues. From germline, CDR1 is MNHEY and CDR2 SMNVEV (reference sequence). The V segment lost 4 bases and the J segment 4 bases; nucleotides outside the gene matches: 5. The CDR3 region has the DNA TGTGCCAGCAGTTCCCGGGACAGGGTGGGAAACACCATATATTTT. It encodes CASSSRDRVGNTIYF.

This clone appeared once. This chain links TRBV5-1 with TRBJ1-2; 7 nucleotides match TRBD1. The CDR3 consists of 18 residues. V trimming: 0 bases; J trimming: 0 bases; junction bases outside the gene matches: 11. Germline V gene lookup returns CDR1 SGHRS and CDR2 YFSETQ. The DNA of the CDR3 is TGCGCCAGCAGCTTGGTGGCGCCAGGGGGAGATGCTAACTATGGCTACACCTTC. Translated, it gives CASSLVAPGGDANYGYTF.

V and J are TRBV4-1 and TRBJ1-4, with 8 bases that match TRBD1. This CDR3 is 14 amino acids long. V shed 1 base and J 10 bases; nucleotides not matched to a gene: 5. The germline CDR1 and CDR2 sequences are MGHRA and YSYEKL. CDR3 DNA: TGCGCCAGCAGCCAAGGACAGACAGGGGCAAAACTGTTTTTT. Translating it yields CASSQGQTGAKLFF.